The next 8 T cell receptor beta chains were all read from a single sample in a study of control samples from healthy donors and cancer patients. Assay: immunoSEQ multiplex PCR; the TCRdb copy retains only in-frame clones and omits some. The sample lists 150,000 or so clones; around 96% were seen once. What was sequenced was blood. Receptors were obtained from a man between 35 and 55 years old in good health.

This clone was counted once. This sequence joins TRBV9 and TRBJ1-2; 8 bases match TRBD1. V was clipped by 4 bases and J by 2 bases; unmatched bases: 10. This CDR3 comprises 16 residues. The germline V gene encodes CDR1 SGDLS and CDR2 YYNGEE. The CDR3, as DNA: TGTGCCAGCAGCCAGGACAGGGAAATTGAGAACTATGGCTACACCTTC. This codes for CASSQDREIENYGYTF.

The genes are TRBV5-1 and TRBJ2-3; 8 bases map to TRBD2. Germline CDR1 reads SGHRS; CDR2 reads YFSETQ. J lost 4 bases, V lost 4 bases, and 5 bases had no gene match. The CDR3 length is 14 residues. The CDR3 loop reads CASSPGLVADTQYF. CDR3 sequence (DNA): TGCGCCAGCAGCCCGGGACTAGTGGCAGATACGCAGTATTTT. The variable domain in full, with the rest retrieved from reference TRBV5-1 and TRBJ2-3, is KAGVTQTPRYLIKTRGQQVTLSCSPISGHRSVSWYQQTPGQGLQFLFEYFSETQRNKGNFPGRFSGRQFSNSRSEMNVSTLELGDSALYLCASSPGLVADTQYFGPGTRLTVL.

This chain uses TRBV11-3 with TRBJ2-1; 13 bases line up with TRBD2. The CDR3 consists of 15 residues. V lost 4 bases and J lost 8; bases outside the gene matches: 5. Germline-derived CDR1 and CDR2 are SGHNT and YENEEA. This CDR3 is CASSSGLAGWDEQFF. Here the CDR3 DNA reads TGTGCCAGCAGCTCGGGACTAGCGGGGTGGGATGAGCAGTTCTTC.

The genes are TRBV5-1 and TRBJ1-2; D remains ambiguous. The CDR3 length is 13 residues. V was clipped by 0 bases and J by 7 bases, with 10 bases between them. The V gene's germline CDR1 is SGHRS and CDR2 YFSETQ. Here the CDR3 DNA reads TGCGCCAGCAGCTTGGATCTGTCGGGTGGCTACACCTTC. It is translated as CASSLDLSGGYTF.

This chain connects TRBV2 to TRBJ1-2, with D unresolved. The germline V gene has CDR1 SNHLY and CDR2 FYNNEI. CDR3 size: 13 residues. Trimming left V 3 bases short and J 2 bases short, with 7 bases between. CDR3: CASSDSGNYGYTF. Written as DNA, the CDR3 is TGTGCCAGCAGTGATTCGGGGAACTATGGCTACACCTTC.

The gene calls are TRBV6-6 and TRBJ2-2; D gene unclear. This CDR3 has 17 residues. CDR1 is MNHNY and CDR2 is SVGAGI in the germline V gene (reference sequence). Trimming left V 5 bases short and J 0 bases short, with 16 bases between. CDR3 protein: CASSLRMTPANTGELFF. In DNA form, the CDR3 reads TGTGCCAGCAGTCTGCGAATGACCCCCGCGAACACCGGGGAGCTGTTTTTT.

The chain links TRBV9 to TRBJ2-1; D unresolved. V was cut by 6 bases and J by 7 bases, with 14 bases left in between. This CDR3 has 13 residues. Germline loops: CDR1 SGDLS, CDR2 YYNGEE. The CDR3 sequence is CASTQGPLNEQFF. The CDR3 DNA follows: TGTGCCAGCACCCAAGGACCCTTAAATGAGCAGTTCTTC.

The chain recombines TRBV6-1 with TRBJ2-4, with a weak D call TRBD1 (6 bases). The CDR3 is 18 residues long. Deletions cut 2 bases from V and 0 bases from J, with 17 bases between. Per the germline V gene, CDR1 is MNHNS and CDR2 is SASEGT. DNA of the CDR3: TGTGCCAGCAGTGAAATCGTCGGACAGATTCTAGCCAAAAACATTCAGTACTTC. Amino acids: CASSEIVGQILAKNIQYF.